This T cell receptor (beta chain) originates from a study of T cells in Graves' hyperthyroidism and ophthalmopathy. About the research overall: The authors collected peripheral blood at initial diagnosis, before any treatment. Study-level results: Appearing also in blood were most of the thyroid clonotypes expanded above 0.001.

Amplified regions were TCR beta CDR3 sequences from RNA transcripts. HTBI primers were employed in a first-round RT-PCR of the TCR CDR3. MiXCR, applied by TCRdb to the multiplex PCR reads, yields one record per CDR3 protein. The sample consists of over 150,000 distinct CDR3 sequences, about a sixth of them appearing once. With regard to this clonotype: Its antigen is still unknown.

An absence of ophthalmopathy progression within 18 months meant stable Graves' hyperthyroidism. Newly diagnosed patients aged 18 to 65 had hyperthyroidism of under 2 months' duration. The V gene's germline CDR1 is MNHNS and CDR2 SASEGT. The CDR3 is 15 residues long. V lost 6 bases and J lost 1, with 12 bases in between. The sequenced material came from blood. The sequence was collected from a woman in her fifties or sixties with Graves' hyperthyroidism. The chain employs TRBV6-1 and TRBJ1-4, with unresolved D. CDR3: CASSHGRVTNEKLFF. The CDR3 nucleotides are TGTGCCAGCAGCCATGGGAGGGTAACTAATGAAAAACTGTTTTTT.